This TCR beta chain was observed in a study of OX40 agonist ivuxolimab in advanced cancers. Background on the study: Hepatocellular carcinoma, melanoma, renal cell or head and neck cancer was diagnosed in the dose-escalation patients. Past anti-PD-1, anti-PD-L1 or anti-CTLA-4 therapy was accepted, and 40% to 50% had received some. Of mixed ages from about 20 to 90 and averaging about 56 years, the group was about 86% male.

Drawing of blood for sampling happened at baseline, at cycle 4 day 1, and at cycle 7 day 1. Using immunoSEQ multiplex PCR, the repertoire was profiled, and TCRdb retains in-frame clones only, with some absent. The sample has around 69,000 clones, approximately 90% seen once. The sequencing used CD4+ or CD8+ T cells sorted from blood, collected in a trial of the OX40 agonist ivuxolimab. The receptor was derived from an adult with an advanced solid tumor such as melanoma, head and neck, liver or kidney cancer.

The CDR3 nucleotides are TGCGCCAGCAGTGAGTCGATCGAGAAGCGGAGCTCCTACGAGCAGTACTTC. Translation: CASSESIEKRSSYEQYF. This chain uses TRBV10-1 with TRBJ2-5, with a weak D call TRBD2 (5 bases). Judging by the DNA end, TRBJ2-7 fits better; the J call may be wrong. This CDR3 has 17 amino acids. Germline V gene data show CDR1 as WNHNN and CDR2 as SYGVQD (reference sequence).